The clone carrying this TCR delta chain appeared a few times. This sample stems from a study of gamma-delta T cells after stem cell transplantation. TCRdb re-called clones from the RT-PCR reads using CATT. The sample lists about 7,800 delta-chain clones; more than 12% were seen once. The V segment lost 1 base and the J segment 2 bases; nucleotides outside the gene matches: 18. Per the germline V gene, CDR1 is TSWWSYY and CDR2 is QGS. This CDR3 is 21 amino acids long. Material: gamma-delta T cells. The origin of this receptor is a human donor. It is not recorded whose cells these are; they may come from a transplant donor. The chain combines TRDV1 with TRDJ1; the match to TRDD3 covers 11 bases. The CDR3 loop is CALGEPLPLYWGIDRTDKLIF. The CDR3 nucleotides are TGTGCTCTTGGGGAACCACTTCCCCTTTACTGGGGGATAGATAGGACCGATAAACTCATCTTT.